Presented here are 15 T cell receptor beta chains from one specimen sequenced in a study of breast tumors, draining lymph nodes, adjacent tissues. TCRdb passed the multiplex PCR reads through MiXCR, listing each CDR3 protein once. The sample records tens of thousands of distinct CDR3 sequences, under 80% being singletons. Sequencing was carried out using breast tumor tissue. Every receptor here comes from a female donor with breast cancer. Some clones in this sample may be carry-over from other donors' samples.

The V call is TRBV20-1, the J call TRBJ1-2; the D is unclear. The CDR3 length is 12 residues. The V end lost 6 bases, the J end lost 13 bases, and 21 bases lay between the germline ends. The germline gives CDR1 DFQATT, CDR2 SNEGSKA (reference sequence). The CDR3 bases are TGCAGTGCCCTACGGGCTTTCTATGACTCCACCTTC. This encodes CSALRAFYDSTF.

V is TRBV2 and J is TRBJ2-7; possible D gene TRBD1, 6 bases. Germline lookup yields CDR1 SNHLY and CDR2 FYNNEI. This CDR3 is 13 amino acids long. V lost 11 bases and J 2 bases, leaving 16 bases between the germline ends. The CDR3 loop reads CAGQQGRPYEQYF. The CDR3 nucleotides read TGTGCCGGTCAACAGGGAAGACCCTACGAGCAGTACTTC. Full variable domain (missing parts from reference TRBV2 and TRBJ2-7): EPEVTQTPSHQVTQMGQEVILRCVPISNHLYFYWYRQILGQKVEFLVSFYNNEISEKSEIFDDQFSVERPDGSNFTLKIRSTKLEDSAMYFCAGQQGRPYEQYFGPGTRLTVT.

The V and J genes are TRBV5-1 and TRBJ2-5; perhaps D is TRBD1 or TRBD2 (6 bases each). V was pared by 1 base and J by 5 bases, with 15 bases between. The CDR3 runs 15 residues. The germline CDR1 and CDR2 sequences are SGHRS and YFSETQ. CDR3 in amino acids: CASSLTAGRGETQYF. In DNA, the CDR3 is TGCGCCAGCAGCTTGACGGCGGGAAGGGGGGAGACCCAGTACTTC.

This clonotype is labeled as medium-sized. The chain joins TRBV11-2 to TRBJ2-3; D is ambiguous. CDR1 and CDR2 (germline): SGHAT, FQNNGV. The CDR3 length is 14 residues. V was clipped by 0 bases and J by 2 bases, with 6 bases between them. Here the CDR3 reads CASSLDRYTDTQYF. The CDR3 nucleotides are TGTGCCAGCAGCTTAGATAGATACACAGATACGCAGTATTTT.

The sample holds many counts of this clonotype. A much more abundant neighbour one base away suggests this may be a read error. V gene TRBV5-1 combines with J gene TRBJ1-6, with a weak D call TRBD1 (5 bases). V was trimmed by 4 bases and J by 10 bases, leaving 18 bases between them. Germline V gene data show CDR1 as SGHRS and CDR2 as YFSETQ. The CDR3 consists of 15 residues. The CDR3: CASSQVVRGSSPLHF. CDR3 coding DNA: TGCGCCAGCAGCCAAGTCGTGAGGGGAAGCTCACCCCTCCACTTT.

The V call is TRBV20-1, the J call TRBJ1-3; 8 bases line up with TRBD1. V lost 0 bases to trimming and J lost 3 bases; unmatched junction nucleotides: 10. Germline V gene sequence: CDR1 DFQATT, CDR2 SNEGSKA (reference sequence). This CDR3 has 17 amino acids. CDR3 nucleotide sequence: TGCAGTGCTAGAGATGGGGCAGGGGGCGAAGGTGGAAACACCATATATTTT. As protein: CSARDGAGGEGGNTIYF.

The J gene is TRBJ1-2, the V gene TRBV2; D is unclear. V lost 7 bases to trimming and J lost 3 bases, with 15 bases between them. CDR1 SNHLY and CDR2 FYNNEI come from the germline V gene. The CDR3 spans 14 residues. CDR3 nucleotides: TGTGCCAGCACCGAAACCGGCAGGTACTATGGCTACACCTTC. Its translation: CASTETGRYYGYTF.

V and J are TRBV20-1 and TRBJ2-1; the D call may be TRBD1 or TRBD2 (6 bases each). V was trimmed by 5 bases and J by 16 bases, leaving 27 bases between them. This CDR3 has 14 residues. CDR1 is DFQATT, CDR2 SNEGSKA, per germline (reference sequence). In nucleotides, the CDR3 is TGCAGTGCTTCATCGGGGGCTCCGGGTAAGAAAAAATTCTTC. Its translation is CSASSGAPGKKKFF.

This chain joins TRBV29-1 and TRBJ2-2, with TRBD1 matching 8 bases. This CDR3 region has 14 residues. Per the germline V gene, CDR1 is SQVTM and CDR2 is ANQGSEA. V lost 4 bases and J lost 7; bases outside the gene matches: 8. This CDR3 is CSVAMDRAVGELFF. In nucleotides, the CDR3 is TGCAGCGTTGCCATGGACAGGGCGGTCGGGGAGCTGTTTTTT.

The CDR3 loop is CSAPYYEQYF. The CDR3 DNA sequence: TGCAGTGCTCCCTACTACGAGCAGTACTTC. The V gene is TRBV20-1, the J gene TRBJ2-7; D is undetermined. Trimming pared 5 bases from V and 3 bases from J, leaving 5 bases between. This CDR3 spans 10 amino acids. In germline, CDR1 is DFQATT, CDR2 SNEGSKA (reference sequence).

This chain uses TRBV7-8 with TRBJ1-2, with a possible D match to TRBD1 (6 bases). The ends were cut back, 0 bases at V and 4 bases at J, with 12 bases in the middle. In germline, CDR1 is SGHVS, CDR2 FQNEAQ. This CDR3 comprises 15 residues. The CDR3 loop reads CASSLAGTGIYGYTF. Here the CDR3 DNA reads TGTGCCAGCAGCTTAGCGGGAACAGGGATCTATGGCTACACCTTC.

As for this clonotype: The junction does not match germline at one end; this may be a read error. This chain joins TRBV12-3 or TRBV12-4 and TRBJ2-6; 8 bases fit TRBD1. CDR3 size: 17 residues. DNA of the CDR3: TGTGCTAGCACCCTCGGGACAGGCCTCTCTGGGGCCAACGTCCTGACTTTC. It translates to CASTLGTGLSGANVLTF.

Remarks on this clonotype: The conserved final phenylalanine or tryptophan is absent from the CDR3, which likely points to a read error. J is TRBJ1-2 and V is TRBV19; TRBD1 aligns across 7 bases. Germline CDR1 and CDR2: LNHDA and SQIVND (reference sequence). V lost 5 bases and J lost 6; bases outside the gene matches: 15. The CDR3 totals 16 residues. The CDR3 nucleotides read TGTGCCAGTAGTCCCGCAGGGGGTGAGAATTGGAATGGCTACACCTCC. This translates into CASSPAGGENWNGYTS.

This clonotype appeared many times. Given a much more abundant clone one base away, this may be a read error. The chain is built from TRBV6-6 and TRBJ2-1; TRBD2 aligns across 12 bases. After removal of 5 bases from V and 6 bases from J, the junction contained 2 bases not matched to a gene. CDR1 and CDR2 from the germline V gene are MNHNY and SVGAGI (reference sequence). This CDR3 spans 14 amino acids. CDR3 DNA: TGTGCCAGCAGTCCTAGCGGGAGGGCCAATGAGCAGTTCTTC. This sequence encodes CASSPSGRANEQFF.

The chain employs TRBV7-6 and TRBJ2-7; TRBD2 agrees at 8 bases. Unmatched junction bases numbered 7, after V lost 4 bases and J lost 2 bases. CDR3 length: 15 amino acids. Per the germline V gene, CDR1 is SGHVS and CDR2 is FNYEAQ. The CDR3 region has the DNA TGTGCCAGCAGCTCCGAGCGGGAGTGGACCTACGAGCAGTACTTC. This sequence encodes CASSSEREWTYEQYF.